This entry features one TCR beta chain sequence. The data are from a study of T cells after posttransplantation cyclophosphamide. The V gene lost 1 base and the J gene lost 5 bases, with 13 bases spanning the gap. This CDR3 region has 15 residues. Germline CDR1 and CDR2: LGHNA and YNFKEQ. The data were produced by immunoSEQ multiplex PCR, yet TCRdb's version contains in-frame clones alone and is incomplete. The sample yields just over 65,000 clones, just under 95% seen once. The TCR was taken from a woman in her 30s in good health and a related stem cell transplant donor. Sequenced material: PBMCs. The chain employs TRBV4-2 and TRBJ2-3, with a tentative D call TRBD2 (6 bases). This chain's CDR3 is CASSQGGRMGDTQYF. In nucleotides, the CDR3 is TGTGCCAGCAGCCAAGGTGGGAGGATGGGAGATACGCAGTATTTT.